This T cell receptor (beta chain) stems from a study of T-cell reconstitution after alpha-beta-depleted transplantation in children. This sample's TCRbeta library carried unique molecular identifier barcodes. In TCRdb, the PCR reads were re-called with MiXCR into one record per CDR3 protein. The table has about 480,000 distinct CDR3 sequences, around 13% seen once. The CDR3 has 14 amino acids. The chain joins TRBV21-1 to TRBJ1-2. TRBV21-1 is termed a pseudogene. This clonotype was sampled from a human donor who donated a stem cell graft to a child with combined immunodeficiency. Sample: PBMCs from the stem cell graft donor, taken from the stem cell graft. CDR3 amino acids: CASSKGDYNYGYTF. As DNA, the CDR3 is TGTGCCAGCAGCAAAGGGGACTACAACTATGGCTACACCTTC.